This entry lists 21 T cell receptor beta chains sequenced from one sample in a study of OX40 agonist ivuxolimab in advanced cancers. TCRdb keeps only in-frame clones here, not all; method: immunoSEQ multiplex PCR. This table has 84,000 or so clones, roughly 84% appearing once. Sequencing used CD4+ or CD8+ T cells sorted from blood, obtained in a trial of the OX40 agonist ivuxolimab. The origin of the receptors is an adult with an advanced solid tumor such as melanoma, head and neck, liver or kidney cancer.

This chain connects TRBV11-1 to TRBJ2-2; unclear D gene. The CDR3 totals 13 residues. Between the trimmed V and J ends, which lost 0 bases and 4 bases, there was a span of 3 bases. Germline assignment: CDR1 SGHAT and CDR2 FQDESV (reference sequence). CDR3 nucleotide sequence: TGTGCCAGCAGCTTAGCTGGCACCGGGGAGCTGTTTTTT. Its protein product is CASSLAGTGELFF.

This chain uses TRBV5-4 with TRBJ2-7; TRBD2 might be the D (6 bases). CDR1 SGHNT and CDR2 YYREEE come from the germline V gene (reference sequence). This CDR3 region has 14 residues. Trimming took off 0 bases at V and 4 bases at J, with 11 bases between the two ends. The DNA for the CDR3 is TGTGCCAGCAGCTTGGGGGGAGGTACTTACGAGCAGTACTTC. It is translated as CASSLGGGTYEQYF.

The chain uses TRBV5-4 and TRBJ2-5, with 12 positions matching TRBD1. Looked up from germline, CDR1 is SGHNT and CDR2 is YYREEE (reference sequence). The CDR3 has 14 amino acids. Trimming at V came to 6 bases and at J to 4 bases, leaving 4 bases not matched to a gene. The DNA for the CDR3 is TGTGCCAGCACCCGGGACAGGGGGCGAGAGACCCAGTACTTC. Its protein product is CASTRDRGRETQYF.

The V call is TRBV1, the J call TRBJ2-2; the DNA was not compared with TRBD2, the D call given in the table. TRBV1 is a pseudogene. The CDR3 length is 19 residues. The CDR3, as DNA: TGCACCAGCAGCCAACCCAGGGGGACTAGCGGTGGGAACACCGGGGAGCTGTTTTTT. Translated: CTSSQPRGTSGGNTGELFF.

The chain joins TRBV28 to TRBJ1-5; D is possibly TRBD1 (5 bases). The CDR3 has 14 residues. The V end lost 2 bases, the J end lost 2 bases, and 7 bases lay between the germline ends. CDR1 MDHEN and CDR2 SYDVKM come from the germline V gene. The DNA for the CDR3 is TGTGCCAGCAGTTTAATAGGGGGCAATCAGCCCCAGCATTTT. Translating it yields CASSLIGGNQPQHF.

Regarding this clone: The junction departs from the called germline gene at one end, perhaps through a read error. The chain is built from TRBV5-6 and TRBJ1-6, with TRBD1 identical over 9 bases. In germline, CDR1 is SGHDT, CDR2 YYEEEE. CDR3 length equals 15 residues. CDR3 region: CVSSLGTGNNSPLHF. The DNA for the CDR3 is TGTGTCAGCAGCCTGGGGACAGGGAACAATTCACCCCTCCACTTT. The full variable domain, in which reference TRBV5-6 and TRBJ1-6 provide the parts outside the CDR3, is DAGVTQSPTHLIKTRGQQVTLRCSPKSGHDTVSWYQQALGQGPQFIFQYYEEEERQRGNFPDRFSGHQFPNYSSELNVNALLLGDSALYLCVSSLGTGNNSPLHFGNGTRLTVT.

The chain has TRBV7-2 and TRBJ2-1; D may correspond to TRBD1 or TRBD2 (6 bases each). The CDR3 runs to 16 residues. V shed 4 bases and J shed 4 bases, with 17 bases lying between them. CDR1 and CDR2 from the germline V gene are SGHTA and FQGNSA. The CDR3 DNA reads TGTGCCAGCAGCTCCCCGGGGGCTACTCCTTACAATGAGCAGTTCTTC. Its protein is CASSSPGATPYNEQFF.

The chain joins TRBV13 to TRBJ1-6; D unresolved. Trimming cost V 0 bases and J 8 bases, with 17 bases left between them. Germline values: CDR1 PRHDT, CDR2 FYEKMQ (reference sequence). The CDR3 totals 17 residues. The CDR3 DNA is TGTGCCAGCAGCTTAGGCCTTAGATCTCCCAAGGATTCACCCCTCCACTTT. Its protein is CASSLGLRSPKDSPLHF.

The rearrangement uses TRBV7-2 and TRBJ2-5; 8 bases line up with TRBD2. The CDR3 length is 14 residues. The junction had 1 base not matched to a gene; V was cut back by 3 bases and J by 1 base. CDR1 is SGHTA and CDR2 is FQGNSA in the germline V gene. CDR3 residues: CASSFTSGQETQYF. The CDR3 bases are TGTGCCAGCAGCTTTACTAGCGGCCAAGAGACCCAGTACTTC. The variable domain in full, with the rest retrieved from reference TRBV7-2 and TRBJ2-5, is GAGVSQSPSNKVTEKGKDVELRCDPISGHTALYWYRQSLGQGLEFLIYFQGNSAPDKSGLPSDRFSAERTGGSVSTLTIQRTQQEDSAVYLCASSFTSGQETQYFGPGTRLLVL.

DNA for the CDR3: TGTGCCAGCAGCTTAGGTAGCGGGGGAGGAGCAGATACGCAGTATTTT. Translation: CASSLGSGGGADTQYF. V and J are TRBV7-2 and TRBJ2-3; 9 bases agree with TRBD2. The length of the CDR3 is 16 residues. Germline values: CDR1 SGHTA, CDR2 FQGNSA. Trimming at V came to 1 base and at J to 4 bases, leaving 6 bases not matched to a gene.

The chain employs TRBV6-1 and TRBJ2-5; TRBD1 aligns across 8 bases. The CDR3 is made up of 14 amino acids. Germline CDR1 is MNHNS and CDR2 is SASEGT. Trimming took 4 bases from V and 2 from J; bases not matched to a gene: 3. The CDR3 region has the DNA TGTGCCAGCAGTGGCCGGGACAGGCAAGAGACCCAGTACTTC. As protein: CASSGRDRQETQYF.

The chain is built from TRBV29-1 and TRBJ1-2; D possibly corresponds to TRBD1 (6 bases). Between the trimmed V and J ends, which lost 7 bases and 5 bases, there was a span of 20 bases. Germline-derived CDR1 and CDR2 are SQVTM and ANQGSEA. The CDR3 runs to 14 residues. DNA of the CDR3: TGCAGCGCGTACGAAAGGGGGGGCCAGTATGGCTACACCTTC. This codes for CSAYERGGQYGYTF.

V is TRBV2 and J is TRBJ1-2; D is uncertain. This CDR3 is built from 13 residues. Germline CDR1 reads SNHLY; CDR2 reads FYNNEI. V shed 6 bases and J shed 0 bases, with 8 bases lying between them. Here the CDR3 DNA reads TGTGCCAGCAGGGGGAGGACTAACTATGGCTACACCTTC. Its protein product is CASRGRTNYGYTF.

The chain joins TRBV7-2 to TRBJ2-3, with TRBD2 as a possible D gene (6 bases). Trimming cost V 5 bases and J 9 bases, with 18 bases left between them. Germline lookup yields CDR1 SGHTA and CDR2 FQGNSA. This CDR3 comprises 14 residues. CDR3 in amino acids: CASSAGPIVTTQYF. CDR3 sequence (DNA): TGTGCCAGCAGCGCGGGGCCTATTGTAACCACGCAGTATTTT.

This chain connects TRBV6-4 to TRBJ1-2; D gene unclear. The CDR3 has 13 amino acids. Germline values: CDR1 MRHNA, CDR2 SNTAGT. V was trimmed by 0 bases and J by 4 bases, leaving 6 bases between them. CDR3 coding DNA: TGTGCCAGCAGTGACTCTCCGGGCTATGGCTACACCTTC. This translates into CASSDSPGYGYTF.

The V and J genes are TRBV5-1 and TRBJ2-7; the D gene is possibly TRBD2 (5 bases). V was trimmed by 4 bases and J by 0 bases, leaving 17 bases between them. Germline loops: CDR1 SGHRS, CDR2 YFSETQ. The CDR3 totals 16 residues. The CDR3 nucleotides are TGCGCCAGCAGCCCTTCCGGGGAGATCGGCTCCTACGAGCAGTACTTC. As protein: CASSPSGEIGSYEQYF.

This chain uses TRBV29-1 with TRBJ1-2; D is unclear. Germline loops: CDR1 SQVTM, CDR2 ANQGSEA. The CDR3 totals 10 residues. The ends were cut back, 4 bases at V and 6 bases at J, with 6 bases in the middle. CDR3 DNA sequence: TGCAGCGTTGTAGGGAATGGCTACACCTTC. Encoded protein: CSVVGNGYTF.

The J gene is TRBJ2-3, the V gene TRBV4-3, with D perhaps matching TRBD1 or TRBD2 (6 bases each). Germline V gene lookup returns CDR1 LGHNA and CDR2 YSLEER. The CDR3 is 17 amino acids. V lost 4 bases and J lost 3, with 20 bases in between. The CDR3 coding sequence is TGCGCCAGCAGCCTATCATGGAGGGGAAGGGGGACAGATACGCAGTATTTT. It translates to CASSLSWRGRGTDTQYF.

This clone was detected only once. The chain carries TRBV2 and TRBJ2-2; no firm D call. Trimming cost V 7 bases and J 1 base, with 13 bases left between them. There are 15 residues in the CDR3. Germline values: CDR1 SNHLY, CDR2 FYNNEI. CDR3 protein: CASNQGVKNTGELFF. The CDR3 nucleotides read TGTGCCAGCAATCAAGGCGTTAAGAACACCGGGGAGCTGTTTTTT.

For this clone: Other DNA sequences within the sample encode an identical CDR3. The chain joins TRBV6-6 to TRBJ2-7; D is uncertain. The length of the CDR3 is 13 residues. The germline V gene has CDR1 MNHNY and CDR2 SVGAGI (reference sequence). Trimming pared 6 bases from V and 7 bases from J, leaving 16 bases between. CDR3 bases: TGTGCCAGCAGCCCCACTCCCCGAAGGGAGCAGTACGTC. It yields the protein CASSPTPRREQYV.

The chain is built from TRBV30 and TRBJ1-4, with 11 bases matching TRBD1. V lost 1 base and J lost 5; bases outside the gene matches: 3. Germline V lookup: CDR1 GTSNPN, CDR2 SVGIG (reference sequence). The CDR3 runs 15 residues. CDR3 amino acids: CAWSAWTGGNEKLFF. The CDR3 bases are TGTGCCTGGAGTGCCTGGACAGGGGGCAATGAAAAACTGTTTTTT.